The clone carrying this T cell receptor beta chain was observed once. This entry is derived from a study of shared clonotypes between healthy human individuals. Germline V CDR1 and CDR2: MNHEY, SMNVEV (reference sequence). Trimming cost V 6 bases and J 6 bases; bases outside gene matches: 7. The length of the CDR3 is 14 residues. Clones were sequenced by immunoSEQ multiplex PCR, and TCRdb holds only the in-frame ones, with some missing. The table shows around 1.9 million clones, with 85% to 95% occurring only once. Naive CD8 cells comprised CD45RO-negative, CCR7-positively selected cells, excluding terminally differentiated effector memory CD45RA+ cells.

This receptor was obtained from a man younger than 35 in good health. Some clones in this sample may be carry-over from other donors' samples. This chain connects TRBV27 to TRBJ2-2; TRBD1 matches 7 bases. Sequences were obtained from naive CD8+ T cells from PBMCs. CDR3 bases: TGTGCCAGCAGCTCAACAGGGGCCGCCGGGGAGCTGTTTTTT. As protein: CASSSTGAAGELFF.